This TCR beta chain was identified during a study of cytomegalovirus exposure and HLA in healthy donors. Germline V gene data show CDR1 as LNHDA and CDR2 as SQIVND (reference sequence). This CDR3 contains 13 residues. V was pared by 3 bases and J by 1 base, with 6 bases between. PCR used 60 Vbeta primers and 13 Jbeta primers. Sequencing was performed with immunoSEQ multiplex PCR; in TCRdb, only in-frame clones are kept and a portion is missing. The repertoire holds under 200,000 clones, with roughly 80% as singletons. Material: PBMCs. The rearrangement joins TRBV19 to TRBJ1-1; D might be TRBD1 (5 bases). The TCR sequence derives from a woman aged 40 to 50 in good health and CMV-seropositive. The CDR3 here is CASSMGRNTEAFF. CDR3 DNA: TGTGCCAGTAGTATGGGGCGGAACACTGAAGCTTTCTTT.